This T cell receptor (beta chain) was sequenced for a study of cytomegalovirus exposure and HLA in healthy donors. Broader study findings: TCR beta V segments were, for the most part, productive about 87% or about 30% of the time in an earlier analysis. Per published accounts, TCR beta sequences correctly predicted the HLA-A and HLA-B alleles of most subjects. The authors later found TCR association rates varying by HLA locus, with DRB1 most and HLA-C fewest.

This CDR3 has 14 amino acids. V lost 3 bases, J lost 8 bases, and 8 bases stayed unmatched. From germline, CDR1 is MGHRA and CDR2 YSYEKL. Concerning this clone itself: Its antigen remains unidentified.

Healthy bone marrow donors formed the donor group. PCR used 60 Vbeta primers and 13 Jbeta primers. Clones were sequenced by immunoSEQ multiplex PCR, and TCRdb holds only the in-frame ones, with some missing. The data hold approximately 110,000 clones, with around 70% observed a single time. The chain uses TRBV4-1 and TRBJ1-2; 8 bases map to TRBD1. The TCR was taken from a woman aged 40-49 years in good health and CMV-seropositive. The sample was PBMCs. DNA for the CDR3: TGCGCCAGCAGCCACCACGGGACAGGTGGAGGCTACACCTTC. Translating it yields CASSHHGTGGGYTF.